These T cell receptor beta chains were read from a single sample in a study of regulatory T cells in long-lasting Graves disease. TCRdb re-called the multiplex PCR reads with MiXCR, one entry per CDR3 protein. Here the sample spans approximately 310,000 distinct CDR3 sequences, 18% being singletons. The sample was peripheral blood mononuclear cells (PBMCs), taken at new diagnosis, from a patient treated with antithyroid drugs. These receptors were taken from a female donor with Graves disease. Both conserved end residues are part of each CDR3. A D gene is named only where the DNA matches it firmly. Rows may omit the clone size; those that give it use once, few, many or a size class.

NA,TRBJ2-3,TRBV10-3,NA,TGTGCCATCAGCAACGGACAGTCAACAGATACGCAGTATTTT,CAISNGQSTDTQYF
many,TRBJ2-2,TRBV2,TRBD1,TGTGCCAGCAGTGACCAGGGGGACACCGGGGAGCTGTTTTTT,CASSDQGDTGELFF
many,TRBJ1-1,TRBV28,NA,TGTGCCAGCACCCAGAACACTGAAGCTTTCTTT,CASTQNTEAFF
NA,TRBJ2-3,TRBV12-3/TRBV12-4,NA,TGTGCCAGCAGTTCGGTATTAAGGGGACTGATTTACACAGATACGCAGTATTTT,CASSSVLRGLIYTDTQYF
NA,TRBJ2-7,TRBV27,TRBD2,TGTGCCAGCAGTTCCTGGTTAGCGGGGGAAAGATACGAGCAGTACTTC,CASSSWLAGERYEQYF
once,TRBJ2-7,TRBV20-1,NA,TGCAGTGTTCAGAAAACCAACTCCTACGAGCAGTACTTC,CSVQKTNSYEQYF
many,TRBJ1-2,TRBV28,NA,TGTGCCAGCGAAAGGACCCCGCGAAGGCGCTATGGCTACACCTTC,CASERTPRRRYGYTF
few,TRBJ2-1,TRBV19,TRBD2,TGTGCCAGCGAGGGACTAGCGGGAGTATATGAGCAGTTCTTC,CASEGLAGVYEQFF
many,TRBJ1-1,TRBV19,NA,TGTGCCAGTAGTATAGACAGGTCGGCGGGAGCTTTCTTT,CASSIDRSAGAFF
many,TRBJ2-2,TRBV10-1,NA,TGCGCCAGCAGTGGTTTTCGGGCGGAACAAAACACCGGGGAGCTGTTTTTT,CASSGFRAEQNTGELFF
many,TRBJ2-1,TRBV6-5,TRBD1,TGTGCCAGCAGTTACTCGATGGACAGGGTTCCGGTTCTCAATGAGCAGTTCTTC,CASSYSMDRVPVLNEQFF
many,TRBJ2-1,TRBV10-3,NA,TGTGCCATCAGGACCGGGACGGTAAGCGATGAGCAGTTCTTC,CAIRTGTVSDEQFF
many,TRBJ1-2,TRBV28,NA,TGTGCCACTTGGGGGAAGGCGGACTATGGCTACACCTTC,CATWGKADYGYTF
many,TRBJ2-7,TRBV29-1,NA,TGCAGCGTTGAAGGTGTGATAGCGGAGGGGACCTACGAGCAGTACTTC,CSVEGVIAEGTYEQYF
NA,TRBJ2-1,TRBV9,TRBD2,TGTGCCAGCAGTAGACTAGCGGGAATTGTAGGGAATGAGCAGTTCTTC,CASSRLAGIVGNEQFF
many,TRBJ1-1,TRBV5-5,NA,TGTGCCAGCACCGATTTTACAAATCTCCTGGCTTTCTTT,CASTDFTNLLAFF
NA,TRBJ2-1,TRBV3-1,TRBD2,TGTGCCAGACCTAACTTTCCGGGACTAGCGGGACCTTATACGGGCGTGGATGAGCAGTTCTTC,CARPNFPGLAGPYTGVDEQFF
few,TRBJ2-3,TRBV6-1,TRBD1,TGTGCCAGCAGTCCCCCCCGGACAGGGGGCACAGATACGCAGTATTTT,CASSPPRTGGTDTQYF
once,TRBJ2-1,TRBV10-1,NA,TGCGCCGGCAGTGCAAGTGGGACGGATGAGCAGTTCTTC,CAGSASGTDEQFF
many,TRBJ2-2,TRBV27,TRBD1,TGTGCCAGCAGTCTCAAGACAGGGTACACCGGGGAGCTGTTTTTT,CASSLKTGYTGELFF
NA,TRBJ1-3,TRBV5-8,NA,TGTGCCAGCAGTCCACGGGGATATGGAAACACCATATATTTT,CASSPRGYGNTIYF
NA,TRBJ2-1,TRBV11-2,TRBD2,TGTGCCAGCAGCCTCAATAGCGGGAGGGTGTCCTACAATGAGCAGTTCTTC,CASSLNSGRVSYNEQFF
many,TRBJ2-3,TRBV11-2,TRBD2,TGTGCCAGCAGCTTAGGGACTAGCTCCGGGGCGGATACGCAGTATTTT,CASSLGTSSGADTQYF
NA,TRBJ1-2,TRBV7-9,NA,TGTGCCAGCAGCCCCCGGACGGGGGGCGGCTATGGCTACACCTTC,CASSPRTGGGYGYTF
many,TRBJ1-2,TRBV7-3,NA,TGTGCCAGCAGCTTAGCAGGTCGTGGCTATGGCTACACCTTC,CASSLAGRGYGYTF
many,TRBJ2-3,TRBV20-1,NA,TGCAGTGCTAGAGAACGGAGGGCAACCACAGATACGCAGTATTTT,CSARERRATTDTQYF
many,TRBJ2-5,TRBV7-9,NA,TGTGCCAGCAGCTTAGGACAGCTCCAAGAGACCCAGTACTTC,CASSLGQLQETQYF
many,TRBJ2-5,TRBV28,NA,TGTGCCAGCAGTTCCCCCGGAAGCGGACAAGAGACCCAGTACTTC,CASSSPGSGQETQYF
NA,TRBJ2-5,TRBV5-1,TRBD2,TGCGCCAGCAGCCCGGGGCGGGAGGGCCGTGAGACCCAGTACTTC,CASSPGREGRETQYF
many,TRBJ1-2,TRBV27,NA,TGTGCCAGCAGTTTATCGGCCGATACAGGGTCAGGCTATGGCTACACCTTC,CASSLSADTGSGYGYTF
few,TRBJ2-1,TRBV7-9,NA,TGTGCCAGCAGCTTATCAGTCGGAATGAGCCATGAGCAGTTCTTC,CASSLSVGMSHEQFF
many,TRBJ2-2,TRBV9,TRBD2,TGTGCCAGCAGCGTAAGCGGGAATGAGAACACCGGGGAGCTGTTTTTT,CASSVSGNENTGELFF
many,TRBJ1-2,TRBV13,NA,TGTGCCAGCAGTGCGAGGGGCCCGGATAACTATGGCTACACCTTC,CASSARGPDNYGYTF
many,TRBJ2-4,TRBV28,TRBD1,TGTGCCAGCAGTACTCGACAGGGGAAAAACATTCAGTACTTC,CASSTRQGKNIQYF
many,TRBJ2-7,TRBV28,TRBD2,TGTGCCAGCAGTTCGGGACTAGCGGGACTCCTAGGCCCCTACGAGCAGTACTTC,CASSSGLAGLLGPYEQYF
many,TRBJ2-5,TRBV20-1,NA,TGCAGTGCTAGTATTGGGGTTGGGACCCAGTACTTC,CSASIGVGTQYF
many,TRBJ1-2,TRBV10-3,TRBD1,TGTGCCATCAGTGAGGATACGGGACAGGGTTATGGCTACACCTTC,CAISEDTGQGYGYTF
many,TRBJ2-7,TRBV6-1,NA,TGTGCCAGCCAGTTCAACGGATTAACCTACGAGCAGTACTTC,CASQFNGLTYEQYF
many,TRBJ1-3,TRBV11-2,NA,TGTGCCAGCAGCTTAGATCCGGGTCCCTCTGGAAACACCATATATTTT,CASSLDPGPSGNTIYF
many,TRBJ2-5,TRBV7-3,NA,TGTGCCAGCAGCTTATGCCGTCGCAGCCAAGAGACCCAGTACTTC,CASSLCRRSQETQYF
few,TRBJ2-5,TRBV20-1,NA,TGCAGTGCTAGCGGGGAGACCCAGTACTTC,CSASGETQYF